These 12 T cell receptor beta chains were sequenced from one sample in a study of blood T cell repertoires in COVID-19 (dated by TCRdb to the early 2020s). The method was the immunoSEQ multiplex PCR assay. In its TCRdb copy, this immuneACCESS table keeps in-frame sequences only and misses some clones. Where compared with another copy, unresolved V genes explain less than half of these, and the others have no known cause. The sample has about 190,000 clones on record, about 81% of them singletons. The ten largest account for around 7.8% of the sample. The sequencing sample was made of peripheral blood. Receptors were obtained from a woman in her sixties or seventies with COVID-19, enrolled during active disease.

The genes are TRBV27 and TRBJ1-1; possible D gene TRBD1, 6 bases. This CDR3 region has 17 residues. V lost 6 bases and J lost 0, with 20 bases in between. Looked up from germline, CDR1 is MNHEY and CDR2 is SMNVEV (reference sequence). In DNA, the CDR3 is TGTGCCAGCAGCCACAGGGCGGCTTTGGCTATGAACACTGAAGCTTTCTTT. Residues: CASSHRAALAMNTEAFF.

The chain carries TRBV12-5 and TRBJ1-1; 8 bases agree with TRBD1. The CDR3 covers 13 residues. CDR1 LGHNT and CDR2 FRNRAP come from the germline V gene. Trimming cost V 6 bases and J 3 bases; bases outside gene matches: 3. The CDR3 bases are TGTGCTAGTGGCAGGGGGCGGGACACTGAAGCTTTCTTT. Translated: CASGRGRDTEAFF.

This clone was seen a handful of times. V and J are TRBV7-8 and TRBJ1-1; TRBD1 is a possible D gene (5 bases). V shed 1 base and J shed 4 bases, with 13 bases lying between them. CDR1 and CDR2 from the germline V gene are SGHVS and FQNEAQ. The CDR3 extends over 15 amino acids. CDR3 amino acids: CASSLDRGRGTEAFF. The CDR3 bases are TGTGCCAGCAGCTTAGACCGGGGGAGGGGCACTGAAGCTTTCTTT.

The CDR3 is CACSRAEKLFF. CDR3 DNA sequence: TGTGCCTGTTCCAGGGCGGAAAAACTGTTTTTT. The V gene is TRBV19, the J gene TRBJ1-4, with a tentative D call TRBD1 (5 bases). V was clipped by 11 bases and J by 8 bases, with 12 bases between them. The germline gives CDR1 LNHDA, CDR2 SQIVND (reference sequence). CDR3 size: 11 residues.

The chain is built from TRBV24-1 and TRBJ2-2, with 8 bases identical to TRBD1. Germline lookup yields CDR1 KGHDR and CDR2 SFDVKD. The CDR3 loop spans 17 amino acids. Trimming removed 7 bases from V and 1 base from J; junction bases left unmatched: 10. The CDR3 sequence: CATRGGEGQGNTGELFF. CDR3 DNA sequence: TGTGCCACCAGGGGGGGTGAAGGACAGGGGAACACCGGGGAGCTGTTTTTT.

The chain couples TRBV5-1 to TRBJ2-5, with no clear D. Between the trimmed V and J ends, which lost 2 bases and 5 bases, there was a span of 13 bases. CDR3 length: 14 amino acids. Germline V CDR1 and CDR2: SGHRS, YFSETQ. The CDR3 loop reads CASSLRLGGETQYF. The CDR3 DNA is TGCGCCAGCAGCTTACGGCTAGGTGGGGAGACCCAGTACTTC. The variable domain in full, completed from reference TRBV5-1 and TRBJ2-5, reads KAGVTQTPRYLIKTRGQQVTLSCSPISGHRSVSWYQQTPGQGLQFLFEYFSETQRNKGNFPGRFSGRQFSNSRSEMNVSTLELGDSALYLCASSLRLGGETQYFGPGTRLLVL.

This clone showed up just a few times. J is TRBJ1-4 and V is TRBV11-1; unclear D gene. The CDR3 covers 15 residues. V lost 2 bases to trimming and J lost 3 bases, with 10 bases between them. Germline values: CDR1 SGHAT, CDR2 FQDESV (reference sequence). The CDR3, as DNA: TGTGCCAGCAGCTTATTTGCGCCTCCTAATGAAAAACTGTTTTTT. It yields the protein CASSLFAPPNEKLFF. Together with reference TRBV11-1 and TRBJ1-4, the CDR3 gives the full variable domain: EAEVAQSPRYKITEKSQAVAFWCDPISGHATLYWYRQILGQGPELLVQFQDESVVDDSQLPKDRFSAERLKGVDSTLKIQPAELGDSAMYLCASSLFAPPNEKLFFGSGTQLSVL.

The table lists this clone with a few counts. The chain combines TRBV11-3 with TRBJ2-2; D is undetermined. Trimming removed 5 bases at V and 2 bases at J, with 15 bases between. Germline V gene lookup returns CDR1 SGHNT and CDR2 YENEEA. CDR3 size: 16 residues. CDR3 residues: CASSPSTSTNTGELFF. The CDR3 DNA reads TGTGCCAGCAGCCCTTCGACTTCCACAAACACCGGGGAGCTGTTTTTT.

The rearrangement links TRBV29-1 to TRBJ1-2; 11 nucleotides match TRBD1. This CDR3 spans 15 amino acids. CDR1 and CDR2 (germline): SQVTM, ANQGSEA. After removal of 3 bases from V and 5 bases from J, the junction contained 8 bases not matched to a gene. CDR3 sequence (DNA): TGCAGCGTTGACCAAACCGGGACAGGGGGTTATGGCTACACCTTC. It encodes CSVDQTGTGGYGYTF.

This clone was observed once. The chain carries TRBV28 and TRBJ2-3; weak D call: TRBD1 (6 bases). Per germline, CDR1 MDHEN and CDR2 SYDVKM. V was pared by 1 base and J by 5 bases, with 13 bases between. The CDR3 sequence is 15 residues long. The CDR3 region is CASSLFGQGQDTQYF. CDR3 bases: TGTGCCAGCAGTTTATTCGGGCAGGGGCAAGATACGCAGTATTTT.

V and J are TRBV9 and TRBJ2-7, with 11 bases aligning to TRBD2. Per germline, CDR1 SGDLS and CDR2 YYNGEE. The CDR3 has 15 amino acids. The J segment lost 4 bases and the V segment lost 0 bases, leaving 3 bases of the junction unmatched. The CDR3 region has the DNA TGTGCCAGCAGCGTAGGGACTAGCGGGCCATACGAGCAGTACTTC. It specifies CASSVGTSGPYEQYF.

V is TRBV19 and J is TRBJ2-7; D is ambiguous. There are 14 residues in the CDR3. From germline, CDR1 is LNHDA and CDR2 SQIVND (reference sequence). The V end was cut by 0 bases, the J end by 3 bases, with 9 bases between. CDR3 protein: CASSIDHGFYEQYF. The CDR3 DNA is TGTGCCAGTAGTATAGATCACGGGTTCTACGAGCAGTACTTC.